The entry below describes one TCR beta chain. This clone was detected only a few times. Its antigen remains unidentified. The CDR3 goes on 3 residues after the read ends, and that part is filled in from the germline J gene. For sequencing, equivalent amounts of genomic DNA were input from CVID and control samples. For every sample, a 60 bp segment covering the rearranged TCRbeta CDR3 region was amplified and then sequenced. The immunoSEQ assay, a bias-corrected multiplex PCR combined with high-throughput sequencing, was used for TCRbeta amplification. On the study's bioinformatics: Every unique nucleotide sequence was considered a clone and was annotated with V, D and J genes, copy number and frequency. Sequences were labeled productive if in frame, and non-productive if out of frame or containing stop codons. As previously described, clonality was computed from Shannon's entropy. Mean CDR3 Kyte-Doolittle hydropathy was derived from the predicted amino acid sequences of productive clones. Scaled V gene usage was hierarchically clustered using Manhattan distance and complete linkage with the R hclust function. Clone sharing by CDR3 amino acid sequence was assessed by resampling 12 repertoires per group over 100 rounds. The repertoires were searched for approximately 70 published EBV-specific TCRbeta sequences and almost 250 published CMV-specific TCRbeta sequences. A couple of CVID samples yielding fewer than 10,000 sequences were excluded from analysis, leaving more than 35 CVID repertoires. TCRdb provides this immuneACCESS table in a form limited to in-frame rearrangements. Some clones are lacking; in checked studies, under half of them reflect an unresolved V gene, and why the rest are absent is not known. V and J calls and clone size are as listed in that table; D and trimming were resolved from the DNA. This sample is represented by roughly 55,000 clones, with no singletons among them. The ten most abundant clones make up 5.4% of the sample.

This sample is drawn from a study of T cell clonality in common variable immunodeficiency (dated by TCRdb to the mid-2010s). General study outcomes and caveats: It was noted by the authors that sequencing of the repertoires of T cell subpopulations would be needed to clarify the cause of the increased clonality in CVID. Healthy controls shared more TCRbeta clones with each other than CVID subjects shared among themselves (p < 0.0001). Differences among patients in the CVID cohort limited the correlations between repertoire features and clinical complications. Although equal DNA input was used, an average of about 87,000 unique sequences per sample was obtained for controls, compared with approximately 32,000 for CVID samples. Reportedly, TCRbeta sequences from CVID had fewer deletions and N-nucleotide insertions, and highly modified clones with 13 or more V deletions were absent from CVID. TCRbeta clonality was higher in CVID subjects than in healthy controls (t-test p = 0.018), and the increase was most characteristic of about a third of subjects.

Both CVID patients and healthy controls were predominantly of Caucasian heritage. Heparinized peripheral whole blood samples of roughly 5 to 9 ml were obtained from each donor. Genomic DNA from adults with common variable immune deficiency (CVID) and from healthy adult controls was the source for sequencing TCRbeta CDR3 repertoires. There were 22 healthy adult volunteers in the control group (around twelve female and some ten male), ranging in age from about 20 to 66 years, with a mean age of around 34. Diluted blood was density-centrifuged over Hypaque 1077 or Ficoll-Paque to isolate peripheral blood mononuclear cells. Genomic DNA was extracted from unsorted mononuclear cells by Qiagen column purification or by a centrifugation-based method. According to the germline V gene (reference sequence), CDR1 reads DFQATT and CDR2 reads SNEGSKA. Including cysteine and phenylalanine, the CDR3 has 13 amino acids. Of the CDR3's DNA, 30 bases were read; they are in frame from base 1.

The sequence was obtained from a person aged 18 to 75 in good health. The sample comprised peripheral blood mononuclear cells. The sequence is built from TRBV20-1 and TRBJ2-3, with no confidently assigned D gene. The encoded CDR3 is CSALTPYQETQYF. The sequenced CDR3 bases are TGCAGTGCTTTGACACCGTACCAAGAGACG.